This TCR beta chain was sequenced during a study of read filtering for tumor transcriptome and immune sequencing. Study-level background: Patients were some 16 male and 13 to 15 female, mean age around 70 years, range roughly 45 to 85. Roughly 8 patients were R-ISS I, some 16 were R-ISS II, more than five were R-ISS III.

This library used roughly 400 ng RNA and molecular barcoded adaptors spanning alpha/delta and beta/gamma chains. TCRdb reanalysed the reads using MiXCR and keeps one entry per CDR3 protein. The sample includes 75,000 to 90,000 distinct CDR3 sequences, about 12% of them seen just once. Germline CDR1 reads MNHNS; CDR2 reads SASEGT. The CDR3 is 17 amino acids. J was trimmed by 2 bases and V by 6 bases; bases with no gene match: 11. In its sample, this clonotype was seen many times. No antigen is known for it. Study-level results: Without single-read clonotypes, shared clonotype proportions correlated more between IR-seq and RNA-seq. Compared with RNA-seq, IR-seq gave much higher clonotype depth and reliability.

The rearrangement links TRBV6-1 to TRBJ2-3, with 10 bases identical to TRBD2. This clonotype originated in a donor at least 40 years old with multiple myeloma. The sequencing sample was made of a population of CD138-negative cells sorted from bone marrow. This CDR3 is CASSRPLAGGNTDTQYF. The CDR3 DNA follows: TGTGCCAGCAGCCGGCCCTTAGCGGGAGGCAACACAGATACGCAGTATTTT.